The rows below give T cell receptor beta chains drawn from one sample of a study of OX40 agonist ivuxolimab in advanced cancers. Assay: immunoSEQ multiplex PCR; the TCRdb copy retains only in-frame clones and omits some. The sample carries roughly 56,000 clones, roughly 85% recorded once. The sequences come from CD4+ or CD8+ T cells sorted from blood, collected in a trial of the OX40 agonist ivuxolimab. All receptors come from an adult with an advanced solid tumor such as melanoma, head and neck, liver or kidney cancer. CDR3s include the opening cysteine and the closing phenylalanine or tryptophan. A D gene is named only where the DNA matches it firmly. Part of the rows lack a size; the others show once, few, many or a class for expanded clones.

clone_size,v_call,d_call,j_call,cdr3_aa,cdr3_nt
-,TRBV7-9,-,TRBJ2-5,CASSDRDIRGETQYF,TGTGCCAGCAGCGACCGGGACATAAGGGGAGAGACCCAGTACTTC
few,TRBV4-1,-,TRBJ1-1,CASSPSPGLEAFF,TGCGCCAGCAGCCCCTCTCCGGGTCTCGAGGCTTTCTTT
-,TRBV6-6,-,TRBJ2-7,CASGWREQYF,TGTGCCAGCGGGTGGAGAGAGCAGTACTTC
-,TRBV5-6,-,TRBJ2-3,CASSFMYLSQSTDTQYF,TGTGCCAGCAGCTTTATGTACCTTTCCCAGAGCACAGATACGCAGTATTTT
-,TRBV28,-,TRBJ1-2,CASRRQNYGYTF,TGTGCCAGCCGAAGACAGAACTATGGCTACACCTTC
-,TRBV7-2,-,TRBJ2-3,CASSFRPDLFSGQYF,TGTGCCAGCAGCTTTCGACCTGACCTCTTCAGCGGGCAGTATTTT
-,TRBV19,-,TRBJ1-3,CASRTGVGDGNTIYF,TGTGCCAGTCGAACCGGGGTAGGGGATGGAAACACCATATATTTT
-,TRBV6-1,-,TRBJ1-1,CASSELGEAFF,TGTGCCAGCAGTGAGTTGGGTGAAGCTTTCTTT
once,TRBV5-6,-,TRBJ1-2,CASSFRVDGYTF,TGTGCCAGCAGCTTCAGGGTGGACGGCTACACCTTC
-,TRBV7-9,TRBD1,TRBJ2-1,CASNPGTGAISNEQFF,TGTGCCAGCAACCCCGGGACAGGGGCGATAAGCAATGAGCAGTTCTTC
-,TRBV30,-,TRBJ1-3,CAWSVGNTIYF,TGTGCCTGGAGTGTTGGAAACACCATATATTTT
-,TRBV10-2,TRBD1,TRBJ1-5,CASSRTGLNQPQHF,TGCGCCAGCTCCAGGACAGGCCTTAATCAGCCCCAGCATTTT
-,TRBV5-4,-,TRBJ2-7,CASSPRTRSLYEQYF,TGTGCCAGCAGCCCCCGCACGAGATCCCTCTACGAGCAGTACTTC
-,TRBV2,TRBD1,TRBJ1-5,CASSLDREIQPQHF,TGTGCCAGCAGCCTCGACAGGGAGATCCAGCCCCAGCATTTT
-,TRBV28,-,TRBJ2-7,CASSLVYEQYF,TGTGCCAGCAGTTTAGTCTACGAGCAGTACTTC
-,TRBV5-6,-,TRBJ2-1,CASSDRLGHEQFF,TGTGCCAGCAGCGATCGACTCGGGCATGAGCAGTTCTTC
-,TRBV6-5,-,TRBJ2-1,CASSARRSSYNEQFF,TGTGCCAGCAGCGCCCGTCGGAGCTCCTACAATGAGCAGTTCTTC
-,TRBV5-5,-,TRBJ2-7,CASSLGSPYEQYF,TGTGCCAGCAGCTTGGGGTCCCCCTACGAGCAGTACTTC
-,TRBV7-9,-,TRBJ1-2,CASSLGQSPAYGYTF,TGTGCCAGCAGCCTTGGACAATCGCCAGCCTATGGCTACACCTTC
-,TRBV19,-,TRBJ2-5,CASSSPRTQGETQYF,TGTGCCAGTAGTAGCCCTAGAACCCAGGGAGAGACCCAGTACTTC
-,TRBV18,TRBD2,TRBJ2-5,CASSPFPRGGARQETQYF,TGTGCCAGCTCACCTTTTCCCCGGGGGGGCGCGAGGCAAGAGACCCAGTACTTC
-,TRBV5-8,-,TRBJ2-1,CASTSLKGVASSYNEQFF,TGTGCCAGCACCTCTCTGAAGGGTGTGGCCAGCTCCTACAATGAGCAGTTCTTC
few,TRBV7-9,-,TRBJ2-1,CASSLDLYYNEQFF,TGTGCCAGCAGCTTAGACCTGTACTACAATGAGCAGTTCTTC
-,TRBV16,-,TRBJ1-2,CASSQLVQESSNYGYTF,TGTGCCAGCAGCCAATTAGTACAGGAGTCCTCAAATTATGGCTACACCTTC
-,TRBV7-9,-,TRBJ1-2,CASSWGHRMGYTF,TGTGCCAGCAGCTGGGGACATCGGATGGGCTACACCTTC
-,TRBV7-6,-,TRBJ1-5,CASSLSSNQPQHF,TGTGCCAGCAGCTTAAGCAGCAATCAGCCCCAGCATTTT
-,TRBV18,-,TRBJ1-4,CASSHGGGGEKLFF,TGTGCCAGCTCACACGGGGGTGGAGGTGAAAAACTGTTTTTT
-,TRBV5-1,-,TRBJ1-1,CASSISPMNTEAFF,TGCGCCAGCAGCATCTCCCCTATGAACACTGAAGCTTTCTTT
-,TRBV27,-,TRBJ1-2,CASSLASAMRGNGYTF,TGTGCCAGCAGTTTAGCCAGCGCAATGAGGGGAAATGGCTACACCTTC
once,TRBV7-2,-,TRBJ1-3,CASSPQQGGNTIYF,TGTGCCAGCAGCCCGCAACAGGGTGGAAACACCATATATTTT
-,TRBV9,TRBD1,TRBJ1-3,CASSGGGQVSGNTIYF,TGTGCCAGCAGCGGAGGGGGACAGGTGTCTGGAAACACCATATATTTT
-,TRBV9,TRBD1,TRBJ1-6,CASSVSRQGANSPLHF,TGTGCCAGCAGCGTATCGAGACAGGGGGCTAATTCACCCCTCCACTTT
-,TRBV6-5,-,TRBJ1-4,CASRLDRINEKLFF,TGTGCCAGCAGGTTAGACAGGATTAATGAAAAACTGTTTTTT
-,TRBV7-2,TRBD2,TRBJ2-3,CASSFGGGPTSTDTQYF,TGTGCCAGCAGCTTCGGCGGGGGGCCAACCTCAACAGATACGCAGTATTTT
-,TRBV7-3,TRBD2,TRBJ2-7,CASSLTSGDSYEQYF,TGTGCCAGCAGCTTGACTAGCGGGGACTCCTACGAGCAGTACTTC
-,TRBV7-5,-,TRBJ1-3,CASSRAGSGNTIYF,TGTGCCAGCAGCCGGGCCGGCTCTGGAAACACCATATATTTT
once,TRBV5-1,-,TRBJ1-1,CASSLADRNTEAFF,TGCGCCAGCAGCTTGGCGGACAGGAACACTGAAGCTTTCTTT
-,TRBV6-1,TRBD2,TRBJ2-1,CASRVLAGGPGEQFF,TGTGCCAGCAGAGTACTAGCGGGGGGGCCGGGGGAGCAGTTCTTC
-,TRBV6-5,-,TRBJ1-1,CASRAMNTEAFF,TGTGCCAGCAGGGCGATGAACACTGAAGCTTTCTTT
-,TRBV7-2,-,TRBJ2-7,CASSLGWGGNDEQYF,TGTGCCAGCAGCTTGGGATGGGGCGGGAACGACGAGCAGTACTTC
-,TRBV18,-,TRBJ1-2,CASSPQQGQNYGYTF,TGTGCCAGCTCACCACAACAAGGACAGAACTATGGCTACACCTTC
-,TRBV11-2,-,TRBJ2-3,CASSLGSGGSTDTQYF,TGTGCCAGCAGCTTAGGGTCAGGGGGGAGCACAGATACGCAGTATTTT
-,TRBV5-1,-,TRBJ1-3,CASSFGGAGNTIYF,TGCGCCAGCAGCTTCGGTGGGGCTGGAAACACCATATATTTT
-,TRBV20-1,-,TRBJ2-3,CSAKTTDTQYF,TGCAGTGCTAAAACCACAGATACGCAGTATTTT
-,TRBV10-3,-,TRBJ2-2,CAISVGEATGELFF,TGTGCCATCAGTGTGGGAGAGGCCACCGGGGAGCTGTTTTTT
-,TRBV7-9,TRBD2,TRBJ2-1,CASTLAGPEQFF,TGTGCCAGCACGCTAGCGGGTCCTGAGCAGTTCTTC
-,TRBV28,-,TRBJ1-2,CASSTQERVHF,TGTGCCAGCAGTACCCAAGAAAGGGTCCACTTC
-,TRBV27,-,TRBJ2-5,CASSPTPLQETQYF,TGTGCCAGCAGTCCCACCCCCCTCCAAGAGACCCAGTACTTC
few,TRBV10-2,TRBD2,TRBJ2-3,CASSDRTSGGHEYF,TGCGCCAGCAGTGACCGGACTAGCGGGGGGCACGAGTATTTT
-,TRBV6-1,-,TRBJ2-5,CASSGGQLQETQYF,TGTGCCAGCAGTGGCGGACAGCTCCAAGAGACCCAGTACTTC
-,TRBV27,-,TRBJ2-7,CASSLFSTVREQYF,TGTGCCAGCAGTTTATTTAGCACTGTCCGGGAGCAGTACTTC
-,TRBV18,-,TRBJ2-2,CASSPGVAGELFF,TGTGCCAGCTCACCAGGGGTCGCCGGGGAGCTGTTTTTT
once,TRBV6-1,-,TRBJ1-5,CASSELEGKYSNQPQHF,TGTGCCAGCAGTGAACTTGAGGGAAAGTATAGCAATCAGCCCCAGCATTTT
-,TRBV19,-,TRBJ2-7,CASSRDGPTTYEQYF,TGTGCCAGTAGTAGGGACGGCCCCACCACCTACGAGCAGTACTTC
-,TRBV5-1,-,TRBJ2-3,CASSLASGAWADTQYF,TGCGCCAGCAGCTTGGCCTCGGGGGCTTGGGCAGATACGCAGTATTTT
-,TRBV18,-,TRBJ1-2,CASSPVTQLTIYGYTF,TGTGCCAGCTCACCGGTCACGCAACTTACCATCTATGGCTACACCTTC
-,TRBV27,-,TRBJ2-1,CASSRPLGNEQFF,TGTGCCAGCAGTCGCCCGTTAGGGAATGAGCAGTTCTTC
-,TRBV5-2,-,TRBJ1-3,CASSPLRSRSGNTIYF,TGTGCCAGCAGCCCACTGAGGAGCCGCTCGGGAAACACCATATATTTT
-,TRBV19,TRBD1,TRBJ2-2,CASSMGAPGQGNAGELFF,TGTGCCAGTAGTATGGGGGCCCCGGGACAGGGGAACGCCGGGGAGCTGTTTTTT